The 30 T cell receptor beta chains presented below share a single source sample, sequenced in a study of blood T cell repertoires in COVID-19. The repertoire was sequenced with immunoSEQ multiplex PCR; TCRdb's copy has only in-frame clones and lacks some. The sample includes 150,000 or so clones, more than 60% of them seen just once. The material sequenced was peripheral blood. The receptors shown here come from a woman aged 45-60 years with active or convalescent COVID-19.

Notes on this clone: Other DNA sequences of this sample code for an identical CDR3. For the CDR3, the DNA is TGTGCCAGCTCACCGCGGCAGGGCTACGAGCAGTACTTC. Encoded protein: CASSPRQGYEQYF. V and J are TRBV18 and TRBJ2-7, with D perhaps TRBD1 (5 bases). The germline gives CDR1 KGHSH, CDR2 LQKENI. Trimming cost V 3 bases and J 3 bases, with 9 bases left between them. The CDR3 contains 13 residues.

CDR3: CASSGREQGAQHF. For the CDR3, the DNA is TGTGCCAGCAGCGGGAGGGAGCAGGGGGCCCAGCATTTT. The genes are TRBV2 and TRBJ1-5; TRBD1 aligns across 7 bases. Germline CDR1 is SNHLY and CDR2 is FYNNEI. This CDR3 contains 13 residues. V was clipped by 6 bases and J by 11 bases; unmatched bases: 10.

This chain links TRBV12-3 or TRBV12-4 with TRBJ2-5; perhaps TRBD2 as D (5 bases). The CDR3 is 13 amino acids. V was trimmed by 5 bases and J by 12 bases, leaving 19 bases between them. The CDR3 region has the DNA TGTGCCAGCAGTCCCTGGGAGTCAAAGGAAAAGTACTTC. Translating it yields CASSPWESKEKYF.

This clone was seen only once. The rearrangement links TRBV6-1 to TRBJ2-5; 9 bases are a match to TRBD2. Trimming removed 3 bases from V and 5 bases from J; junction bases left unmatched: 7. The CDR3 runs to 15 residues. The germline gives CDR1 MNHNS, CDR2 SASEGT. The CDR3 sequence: CASSDGGGAVETQYF. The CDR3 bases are TGTGCCAGCAGTGATGGCGGGGGGGCCGTCGAGACCCAGTACTTC.

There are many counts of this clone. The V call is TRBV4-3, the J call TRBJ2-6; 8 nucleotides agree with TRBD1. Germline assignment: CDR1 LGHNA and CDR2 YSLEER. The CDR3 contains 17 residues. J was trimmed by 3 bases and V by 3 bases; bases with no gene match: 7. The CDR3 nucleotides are TGCGCCAGCAGCCAGCTCGGACAGGGTTTTGGGGCCAACGTCCTGACTTTC. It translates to CASSQLGQGFGANVLTF.

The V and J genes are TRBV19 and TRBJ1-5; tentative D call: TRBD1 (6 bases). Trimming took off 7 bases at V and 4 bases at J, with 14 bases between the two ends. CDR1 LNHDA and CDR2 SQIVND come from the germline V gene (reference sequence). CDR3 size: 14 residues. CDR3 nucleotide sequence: TGTGCCAGTAAAACCGCAGGGGAAAATCAGCCCCAGCATTTT. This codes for CASKTAGENQPQHF.

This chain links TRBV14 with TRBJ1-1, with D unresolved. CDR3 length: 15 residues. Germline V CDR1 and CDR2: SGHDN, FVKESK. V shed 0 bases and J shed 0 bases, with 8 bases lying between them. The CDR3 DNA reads TGTGCCAGCAGCCAAGATAAGGAGGTGAACACTGAAGCTTTCTTT. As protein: CASSQDKEVNTEAFF. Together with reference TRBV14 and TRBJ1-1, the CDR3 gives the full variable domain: EAGVTQFPSHSVIEKGQTVTLRCDPISGHDNLYWYRRVMGKEIKFLLHFVKESKQDESGMPNNRFLAERTGGTYSTLKVQPAELEDSGVYFCASSQDKEVNTEAFFGQGTRLTVV.

CDR3 loop: CASSQLERDYNEQFF. CDR3 DNA sequence: TGCGCCAGCAGCCAATTAGAGCGGGATTACAATGAGCAGTTCTTC. V is TRBV4-1 and J is TRBJ2-1, with 7 positions matching TRBD2. Germline V lookup: CDR1 MGHRA, CDR2 YSYEKL. The CDR3 runs to 15 residues. The V segment lost 2 bases and the J segment 4 bases; nucleotides outside the gene matches: 5.

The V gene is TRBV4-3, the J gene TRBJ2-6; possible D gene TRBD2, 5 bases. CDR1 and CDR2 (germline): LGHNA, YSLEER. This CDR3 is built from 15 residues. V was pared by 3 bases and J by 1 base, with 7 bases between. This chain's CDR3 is CASSHRRSGANVLTF. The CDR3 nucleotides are TGCGCCAGCAGCCACCGGAGGTCTGGGGCCAACGTCCTGACTTTC.

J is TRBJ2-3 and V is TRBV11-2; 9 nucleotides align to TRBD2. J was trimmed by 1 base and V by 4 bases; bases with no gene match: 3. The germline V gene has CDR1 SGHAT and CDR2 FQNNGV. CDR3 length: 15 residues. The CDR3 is CASSSWTSGTDTQYF. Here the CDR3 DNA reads TGTGCCAGCAGCTCGTGGACTAGCGGCACAGATACGCAGTATTTT.

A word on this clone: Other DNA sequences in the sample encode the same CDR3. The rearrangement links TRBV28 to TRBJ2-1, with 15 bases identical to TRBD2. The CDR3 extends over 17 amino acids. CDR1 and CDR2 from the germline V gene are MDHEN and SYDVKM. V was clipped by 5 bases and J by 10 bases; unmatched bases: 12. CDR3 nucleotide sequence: TGTGCCAGCAGTATGACCGGGACTAGCGGGAGGTTCTACGAGCAGTTCTTC. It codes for CASSMTGTSGRFYEQFF.

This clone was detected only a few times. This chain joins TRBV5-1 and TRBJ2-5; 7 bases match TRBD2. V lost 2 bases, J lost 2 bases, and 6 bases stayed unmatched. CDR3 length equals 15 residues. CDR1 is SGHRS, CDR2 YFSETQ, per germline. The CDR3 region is CASSFGGGRQETQYF. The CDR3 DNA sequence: TGCGCCAGCAGCTTTGGCGGGGGTCGTCAAGAGACCCAGTACTTC. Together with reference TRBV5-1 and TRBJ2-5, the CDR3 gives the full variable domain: KAGVTQTPRYLIKTRGQQVTLSCSPISGHRSVSWYQQTPGQGLQFLFEYFSETQRNKGNFPGRFSGRQFSNSRSEMNVSTLELGDSALYLCASSFGGGRQETQYFGPGTRLLVL.

CDR3 protein: CASSSAGTSYNEQFF. DNA for the CDR3: TGTGCCAGCAGCTCAGCCGGGACTAGCTACAATGAGCAGTTCTTC. The chain has TRBV7-2 and TRBJ2-1; 8 nucleotides line up with TRBD2. The J segment lost 3 bases and the V segment lost 4 bases, leaving 5 bases of the junction unmatched. The CDR3 contains 15 residues. Germline V CDR1 and CDR2: SGHTA, FQGNSA.

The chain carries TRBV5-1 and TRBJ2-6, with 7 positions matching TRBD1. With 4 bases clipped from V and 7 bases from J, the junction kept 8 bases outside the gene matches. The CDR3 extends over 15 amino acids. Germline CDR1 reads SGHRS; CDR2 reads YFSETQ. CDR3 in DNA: TGCGCCAGCAGCGAGGGACAGTCGGGAGCCAACGTCCTGACTTTC. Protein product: CASSEGQSGANVLTF.

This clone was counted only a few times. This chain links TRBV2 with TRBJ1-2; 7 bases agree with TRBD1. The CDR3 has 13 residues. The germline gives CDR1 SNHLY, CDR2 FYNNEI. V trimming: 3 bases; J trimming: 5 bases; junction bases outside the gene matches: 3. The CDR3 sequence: CASSETGRYGYTF. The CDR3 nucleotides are TGTGCCAGCAGTGAGACAGGGAGATATGGCTACACCTTC.

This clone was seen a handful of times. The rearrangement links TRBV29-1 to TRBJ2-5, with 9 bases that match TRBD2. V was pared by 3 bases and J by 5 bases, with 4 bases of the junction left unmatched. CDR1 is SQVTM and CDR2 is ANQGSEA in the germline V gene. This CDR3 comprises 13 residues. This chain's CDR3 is CSVDLLAGETQYF. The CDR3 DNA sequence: TGCAGCGTTGACCTCCTAGCGGGGGAGACCCAGTACTTC.

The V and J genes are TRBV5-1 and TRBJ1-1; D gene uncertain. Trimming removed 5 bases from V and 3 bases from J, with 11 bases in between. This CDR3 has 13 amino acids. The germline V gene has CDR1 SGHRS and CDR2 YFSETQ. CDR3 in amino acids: CASRPNQDTEAFF. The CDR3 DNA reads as TGCGCCAGCAGACCGAATCAGGACACTGAAGCTTTCTTT. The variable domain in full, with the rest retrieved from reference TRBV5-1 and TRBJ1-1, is KAGVTQTPRYLIKTRGQQVTLSCSPISGHRSVSWYQQTPGQGLQFLFEYFSETQRNKGNFPGRFSGRQFSNSRSEMNVSTLELGDSALYLCASRPNQDTEAFFGQGTRLTVV.

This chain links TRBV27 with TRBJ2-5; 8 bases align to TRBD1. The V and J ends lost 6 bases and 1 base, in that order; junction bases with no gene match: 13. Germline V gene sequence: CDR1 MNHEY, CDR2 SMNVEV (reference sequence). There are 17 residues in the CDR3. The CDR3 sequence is CASSRDRGGMGQETQYF. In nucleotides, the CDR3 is TGTGCCAGCAGCCGAGACAGGGGTGGTATGGGCCAAGAGACCCAGTACTTC.

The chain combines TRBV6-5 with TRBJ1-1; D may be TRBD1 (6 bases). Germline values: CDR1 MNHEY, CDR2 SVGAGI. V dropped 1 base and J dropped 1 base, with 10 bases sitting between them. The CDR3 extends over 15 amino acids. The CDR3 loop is CASSYLGQSNTEAFF. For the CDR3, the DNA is TGTGCCAGCAGTTACTTAGGACAGTCGAACACTGAAGCTTTCTTT.

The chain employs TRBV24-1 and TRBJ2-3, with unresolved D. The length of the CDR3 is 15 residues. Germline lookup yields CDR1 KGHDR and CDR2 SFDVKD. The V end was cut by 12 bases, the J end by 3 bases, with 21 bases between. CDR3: CAAQFLRLTTDTQYF. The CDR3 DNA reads TGTGCCGCCCAGTTTTTGAGACTCACGACAGATACGCAGTATTTT.

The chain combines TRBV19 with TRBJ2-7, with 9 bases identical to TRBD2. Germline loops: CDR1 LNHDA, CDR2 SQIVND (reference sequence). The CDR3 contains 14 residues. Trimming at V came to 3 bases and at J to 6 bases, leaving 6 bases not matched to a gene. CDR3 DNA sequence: TGTGCCAGTAGTATGGGACTAGCCCACCTCGAGCAGTACTTC. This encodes CASSMGLAHLEQYF. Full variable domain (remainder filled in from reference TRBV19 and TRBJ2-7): DGGITQSPKYLFRKEGQNVTLSCEQNLNHDAMYWYRQDPGQGLRLIYYSQIVNDFQKGDIAEGYSVSREKKESFPLTVTSAQKNPTAFYLCASSMGLAHLEQYFGPGTRLTVT.

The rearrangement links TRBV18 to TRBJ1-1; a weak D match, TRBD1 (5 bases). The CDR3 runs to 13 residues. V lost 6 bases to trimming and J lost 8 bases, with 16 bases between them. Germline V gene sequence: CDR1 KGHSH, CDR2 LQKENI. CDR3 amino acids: CASSSDSWGEAFF. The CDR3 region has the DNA TGTGCCAGCTCCTCAGATTCGTGGGGCGAAGCTTTCTTT.

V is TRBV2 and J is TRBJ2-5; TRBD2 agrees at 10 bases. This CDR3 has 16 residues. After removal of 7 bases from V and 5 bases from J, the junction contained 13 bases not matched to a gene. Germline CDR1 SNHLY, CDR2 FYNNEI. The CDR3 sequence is CASKGLGAGGTETQYF. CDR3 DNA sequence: TGTGCCAGCAAGGGTCTGGGAGCGGGGGGGACGGAGACCCAGTACTTC. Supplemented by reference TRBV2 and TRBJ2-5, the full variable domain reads EPEVTQTPSHQVTQMGQEVILRCVPISNHLYFYWYRQILGQKVEFLVSFYNNEISEKSEIFDDQFSVERPDGSNFTLKIRSTKLEDSAMYFCASKGLGAGGTETQYFGPGTRLLVL.

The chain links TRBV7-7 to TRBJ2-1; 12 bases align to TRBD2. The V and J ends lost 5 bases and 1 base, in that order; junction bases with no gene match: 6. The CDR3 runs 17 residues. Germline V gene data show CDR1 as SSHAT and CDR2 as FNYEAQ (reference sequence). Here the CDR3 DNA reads TGTGCCAGCAGCCCTAGACTAGCGGGAGTTTCCTACAATGAGCAGTTCTTC. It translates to CASSPRLAGVSYNEQFF.

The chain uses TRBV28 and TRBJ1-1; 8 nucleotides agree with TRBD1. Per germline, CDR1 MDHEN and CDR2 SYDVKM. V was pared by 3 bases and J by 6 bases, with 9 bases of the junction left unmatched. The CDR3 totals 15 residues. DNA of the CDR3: TGTGCCAGCAGTTTGGCGACAGGGGCCCTCCCTGAAGCTTTCTTT. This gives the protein CASSLATGALPEAFF.

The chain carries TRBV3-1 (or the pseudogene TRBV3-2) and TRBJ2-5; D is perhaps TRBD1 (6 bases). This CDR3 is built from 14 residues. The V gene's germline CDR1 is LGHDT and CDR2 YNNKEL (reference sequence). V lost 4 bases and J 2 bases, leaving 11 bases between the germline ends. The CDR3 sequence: CASSPRRGQETQYF. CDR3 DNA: TGTGCCAGCAGCCCTCGAAGGGGGCAAGAGACCCAGTACTTC.

The CDR3: CASSLGQNTEAFF. The CDR3, as DNA: TGTGCCAGCAGTTTGGGACAAAACACTGAAGCTTTCTTT. The chain couples TRBV28 to TRBJ1-1; tentatively, D is TRBD1 (6 bases). Germline V gives CDR1 MDHEN, CDR2 SYDVKM. Trimming stripped 3 bases from V and 2 bases from J, with 7 bases between. This CDR3 has 13 amino acids.

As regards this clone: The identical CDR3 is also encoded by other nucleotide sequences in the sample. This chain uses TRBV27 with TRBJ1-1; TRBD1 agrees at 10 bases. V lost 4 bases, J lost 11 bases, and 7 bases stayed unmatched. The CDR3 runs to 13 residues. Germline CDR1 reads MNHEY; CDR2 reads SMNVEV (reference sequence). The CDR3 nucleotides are TGTGCCAGCAGTTCACGACAGGGGGCCGAGGCTTTCTTT. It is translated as CASSSRQGAEAFF.

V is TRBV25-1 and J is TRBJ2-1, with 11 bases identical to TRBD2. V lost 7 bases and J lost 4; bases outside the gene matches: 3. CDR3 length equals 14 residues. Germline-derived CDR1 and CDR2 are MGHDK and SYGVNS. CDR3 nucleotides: TGTGCCAGCACCGGGACTAGCGGTTACAATGAGCAGTTCTTC. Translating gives CASTGTSGYNEQFF.

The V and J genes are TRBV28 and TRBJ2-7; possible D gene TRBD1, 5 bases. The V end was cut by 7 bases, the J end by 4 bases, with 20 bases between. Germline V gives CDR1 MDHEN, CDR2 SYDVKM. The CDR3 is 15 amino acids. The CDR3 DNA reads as TGTGCCAGCACCCGTCTCGGTGGGGCGCGGTACGAGCAGTACTTC. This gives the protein CASTRLGGARYEQYF.